This TCR beta chain was recovered during a study of T cells in Graves' hyperthyroidism and ophthalmopathy (dated by TCRdb to 2018 to 2020). Study-wide context: Peripheral blood was collected at initial diagnosis, before any treatment. Whether ophthalmopathy could be predicted prospectively was tested in an independent validation cohort made up of approximately 19 hyperthyroidism patients plus 17 patients who later progressed to ophthalmopathy. The roughly 90 discovery patients were divided at random into training and test sets in a 7:3 ratio. To identify TCR V-J signatures that set the groups apart, the researchers used a discovery cohort of approximately 98 patients, made up of roughly 40 with Graves' ophthalmopathy and approximately 57 with stable Graves' hyperthyroidism. In addition, the study compared T-cell repertoires in thyroid tissue and in blood from about six Graves' hyperthyroidism patients. The paper reports TCR Vbeta CDR3 sequencing of some 140 peripheral blood samples: under 45 ophthalmopathy, fewer than 80 hyperthyroidism and about 17 progressor patients. Once sampling was done, hyperthyroidism patients were given methimazole at a starting dose of 30 mg daily, whereas ophthalmopathy patients were given high-dose intravenous methylprednisolone. Findings and caveats that apply to the study as a whole: A 13 V-J signature model separated ophthalmopathy from stable hyperthyroidism, with about 90% sensitivity and roughly 81% specificity in cross-validation and 80%/75% in testing. During validation, the model predicted progression to ophthalmopathy a median of about 6.3 months ahead of onset, with approximately 70% sensitivity and under 85% specificity. Sample size was not statistically predetermined, and blinding of investigators to group allocation was not performed. Blood samples also contained most of the expanded thyroid clonotypes (frequency above 0.001), which suggests that blood repertoires may reflect thyroid immune responses.

Stable Graves' hyperthyroidism was defined as the absence of progression to ophthalmopathy over 18 months of follow-up. Hyperthyroidism patients were newly diagnosed, had a disease duration of under 2 months, and were aged 18 to 65 years. The study excluded patients with uncontrolled infections, other autoimmune diseases, pregnancy or lactation. Diagnoses relied on clinical symptoms, serum thyroxine and TRAb, thyroid ultrasound and orbital computed tomography. PBMCs were separated from over 9 ml of fresh peripheral blood using Ficoll-Paque density gradient centrifugation. Trizol reagent was used to extract total RNA, and RNA quality was then checked on an Agilent 2100 Bioanalyzer. The TCR beta CDR3 regions were amplified from RNA transcripts. For the first round of RT-PCR on the TCR CDR3, the HTBI primer set was used together with the Qiagen OneStep RT-PCR kit. A second multiplex PCR round built the libraries, followed by size selection and purification. Sequencing of the libraries was done on an Illumina HiSeq2000 using paired-end 100 bp reads. Regarding the original processing steps: SOAPnuke was used to process the raw data, removing reads that contained adapters or uncalled bases, had a mean Phred below 15, or lacked an exact match to the constant primer or identifier. High-quality paired reads were merged with COPE v1.2.5, and unique nucleotide sequences were defined as clonotypes. MiTCR v1.1 was used to align the clonotypes against IMGT TRBV, TRBD and TRBJ reference segments. The analysis included only V-J combinations with a frequency above 0.0001, which together covered over 98% of the repertoires. A TCS score was defined as the ratio between F50 (clonal expansion) and ExV (chaos), using BLOSUM62-based TCRdist between CDR3 peptides within each V-J. Welch's t-statistics and random forest reduced 500 to 650 V-J features to 10 to 15, which were used in a naive Bayes classifier (R e1071). TCRdb reran the public reads through fastp at Q25 and MiXCR, keeping productive beta chains. Every entry covers one CDR3 protein and lists the most common genes and DNA from its rows. The V and J calls come from TCRdb's annotation, not from the publication. The sample table shows 450,000 to 600,000 distinct CDR3 sequences, and less than 15% are seen once. The ten largest clones capture approximately 14% of the sample.

Cut back by 5 bases and 0 bases, the V and J ends lie 12 bases apart. Sequences SGHTS (CDR1) and YDEGEE (CDR2) are obtained from the germline V gene. The CDR3 sequence holds 15 residues, the cysteine and phenylalanine included. Just CDR3 DNA is preserved here, 45 bases in frame from base 1. This clonotype was counted many times. There is no known antigen for this receptor. Per-base qualities were not stored, and no clone one base away is much larger. The sequence joins TRBV5-8 to TRBJ2-1; the D gene is perhaps TRBD2, from 6 matching bases. The specimen sequenced was blood. The sequence derives from a woman between 40 and 50 years old with Graves' hyperthyroidism. CDR3 loop: CASSYSGSSYNEQFF. Here is the DNA: TGTGCCAGCAGTTATAGCGGTAGCTCCTACAATGAGCAGTTCTTC.